The text below deals with one TCR beta chain. This receptor's antigen is unknown. No clone much larger than this one lies a single base away; base qualities are absent. These data come from a study of T cell repertoires in cytomegalovirus infection (dated by TCRdb to the late 2010s). Notes on the research overall: Donor HLA type was relevant to the analysis, because carriage of CMV infection together with the matching HLA type was indicated by public TCR beta signatures. What the work shows at the level of the full study, not this receptor alone: Carriers of CMV infection plus the relevant HLA type were discriminated by the cumulative frequency of public TCR beta family members in the study cohort and in an independent approximately 360-donor cohort. The ex vivo response was dominated by HLA-C-restricted CMV-specific TCR beta clonotypes, which also provided the single most frequent clonotype in two of eight donors.

Sequencing instrument: Illumina HiSeq 1500. TCRdb handled the public reads itself, with Q25 trimming in fastp and clone calling in MiXCR, and kept productive beta chains. Rows with a matching CDR3 protein are joined into one entry that keeps the most common DNA and genes. The sample contains approximately 700,000 distinct CDR3 sequences, 35% to 45% of them found a single time. The biggest ten clones account for 2.5% to 3.5% of the sample. This receptor was obtained from a human donor in good health (CMV status not recorded). Some clones in this sample may be carry-over from other donors' samples. Sequenced sample: PBMCs.

DNA sequence: TGTGCCAGCAGGGGGGGGAGAGGACTCGAAAAACTGTTTTTT. It encodes CASRGGRGLEKLFF. In this chain, TRBV28 is recombined with TRBJ1-4; TRBD1 is a possible D gene, resting on 5 matching bases. Taken from the germline V gene, the CDR1 and CDR2 loops are MDHEN and SYDVKM. V and J are truncated by 6 bases and 8 bases respectively, leaving an intervening sequence of 16 bases. The CDR3 numbers 14 residues from cysteine through phenylalanine. This entry keeps only the CDR3 DNA: 42 bases, framed from base 1.